These 27 T cell receptor beta chains came from one sample sequenced in a study of shared clonotypes between healthy human individuals. Naive CD8 cells, CD45RO-negative and positively selected for CCR7, excluded terminally differentiated effector memory CD45RA+ cells. Data came from immunoSEQ multiplex PCR; TCRdb stores just in-frame clones and leaves some out. In the table there are about 700,000 clones, around 92% of which are singletons. Sequencing used naive CD8+ T cells sorted from blood. These receptors all come from a man between 25 and 39 years old in good health.

The rearrangement links TRBV4-3 to TRBJ2-7; a possible D gene is TRBD2 (6 bases). Deletions cut 5 bases from V and 3 bases from J, with 11 bases between. Germline CDR1 is LGHNA and CDR2 is YSLEER. This CDR3 contains 13 residues. For the CDR3, the DNA is TGCGCCAGCAGCTCGGCGGGAAGCTACGAGCAGTACTTC. It translates to CASSSAGSYEQYF.

This clone came up a few times. The V gene is TRBV4-2, the J gene TRBJ2-6; D call uncertain. V lost 0 bases and J 0 bases, leaving 3 bases between the germline ends. The germline CDR1 and CDR2 sequences are LGHNA and YNFKEQ. The CDR3 is 15 residues long. DNA for the CDR3: TGTGCCAGCAGCCAAGACAACTCTGGGGCCAACGTCCTGACTTTC. Translated: CASSQDNSGANVLTF.

This chain links TRBV7-9 with TRBJ2-1; tentative D call: TRBD2 (5 bases). This CDR3 is built from 18 residues. The germline gives CDR1 SEHNR, CDR2 FQNEAQ (reference sequence). The germline V and J ends were trimmed by 1 base and 1 base, with 17 bases remaining between them. DNA for the CDR3: TGTGCCAGCAGCTTAGTTGCTATTGCGGGTGGTTCCTACAATGAGCAGTTCTTC. It yields the protein CASSLVAIAGGSYNEQFF.

This clone was recorded once. V is TRBV4-1 and J is TRBJ2-7, with no clear D. This CDR3 has 16 amino acids. V shed 1 base and J shed 0 bases, with 13 bases lying between them. Germline values: CDR1 MGHRA, CDR2 YSYEKL. The CDR3 sequence is CASSQATVVSSYEQYF. The CDR3 DNA is TGCGCCAGCAGCCAAGCGACCGTTGTTAGCTCCTACGAGCAGTACTTC.

In its sample, this clone was seen once. This chain uses TRBV4-3 with TRBJ1-5; D is undetermined. Trimming took off 4 bases at V and 4 bases at J, with 8 bases between the two ends. Germline CDR1 reads LGHNA; CDR2 reads YSLEER. This CDR3 contains 13 residues. In DNA form, the CDR3 reads TGCGCCAGCAGCCCCGATATTAATCAGCCCCAGCATTTT. Its protein product is CASSPDINQPQHF.

This sequence joins TRBV5-5 and TRBJ1-2; D is ambiguous. Trimming removed 0 bases at V and 8 bases at J, with 14 bases between. Germline V gene lookup returns CDR1 SGHKS and CDR2 YYEKEE (reference sequence). The CDR3 extends over 14 amino acids. CDR3 nucleotides: TGTGCCAGCAGCTTGGTTCCATACTCGAAGGGCTACACCTTC. Translation: CASSLVPYSKGYTF.

The J gene is TRBJ2-1, the V gene TRBV15; TRBD2 matches at 10 bases. The CDR3 has 16 amino acids. The V gene end was trimmed by 0 bases and the J gene end by 5 bases; junction bases not matched to a gene: 4. Germline V gives CDR1 LNHNV, CDR2 YYDKDF (reference sequence). CDR3: CATSREGLAGDNEQFF. The CDR3 nucleotides are TGTGCCACCAGCAGAGAAGGCCTAGCGGGAGACAATGAGCAGTTCTTC.

The chain joins TRBV11-2 to TRBJ1-3; D gene ambiguous. Germline V gene data show CDR1 as SGHAT and CDR2 as FQNNGV. V was shortened by 1 base and J by 0 bases, with 4 bases between the two germline ends. The CDR3 spans 14 residues. Here the CDR3 DNA reads TGTGCCAGCAGCTTAGTCAACTCTGGAAACACCATATATTTT. The encoded protein is CASSLVNSGNTIYF. The full variable domain, with the rest looked up from reference TRBV11-2 and TRBJ1-3, is EAGVAQSPRYKIIEKRQSVAFWCNPISGHATLYWYQQILGQGPKLLIQFQNNGVVDDSQLPKDRFSAERLKGVDSTLKIQPAKLEDSAVYLCASSLVNSGNTIYFGEGSWLTVV.

This rearrangement joins TRBV4-1 to TRBJ2-5, with TRBD1 matching 8 bases. Germline loops: CDR1 MGHRA, CDR2 YSYEKL. The CDR3 spans 16 residues. After removal of 1 base from V and 1 base from J, the junction contained 5 bases not matched to a gene. DNA for the CDR3: TGCGCCAGCAGCCAAGTAAGGACAGGGAGCCAAGAGACCCAGTACTTC. Translation gives CASSQVRTGSQETQYF.

V gene TRBV11-2 combines with J gene TRBJ2-1, with 9 nucleotides matching TRBD2. The CDR3 consists of 16 residues. Looked up from germline, CDR1 is SGHAT and CDR2 is FQNNGV. V was clipped by 0 bases and J by 9 bases; unmatched bases: 9. For the CDR3, the DNA is TGTGCCAGCAGCTTAGATCTGTTGCGGGAGGGCGGTGAGCAGTTCTTC. Translated: CASSLDLLREGGEQFF.

The chain recombines TRBV19 with TRBJ1-1; D ambiguous. The CDR3 loop spans 14 amino acids. V gave up 5 bases and J gave up 4 bases, with 14 bases separating them. Germline CDR1 is LNHDA and CDR2 is SQIVND (reference sequence). CDR3 protein: CASSERQPGTEAFF. Written as DNA, the CDR3 is TGTGCCAGTAGTGAAAGACAACCGGGCACTGAAGCTTTCTTT. Variable domain in full (rest from reference TRBV19 and TRBJ1-1): DGGITQSPKYLFRKEGQNVTLSCEQNLNHDAMYWYRQDPGQGLRLIYYSQIVNDFQKGDIAEGYSVSREKKESFPLTVTSAQKNPTAFYLCASSERQPGTEAFFGQGTRLTVV.

This chain uses TRBV11-2 with TRBJ2-3; 10 nucleotides align to TRBD2. V lost 6 bases to trimming and J lost 0 bases; unmatched junction nucleotides: 6. Germline loops: CDR1 SGHAT, CDR2 FQNNGV. CDR3 length: 16 amino acids. The CDR3 coding sequence is TGTGCCAGCAGTACACTAGCGGGACGGAGCACAGATACGCAGTATTTT. This translates into CASSTLAGRSTDTQYF.

CDR3 sequence (DNA): TGTGCCAGCAGCTCAGGACTAGCGGGAGTTCCCGGGGAGCTGTTTTTT. Its translation is CASSSGLAGVPGELFF. The rearrangement links TRBV7-9 to TRBJ2-2; 13 nucleotides align to TRBD2. J was trimmed by 6 bases and V by 4 bases; bases with no gene match: 5. This CDR3 has 16 residues. Germline V lookup: CDR1 SEHNR, CDR2 FQNEAQ (reference sequence).

The rearrangement joins TRBV10-3 to TRBJ1-1; D possibly corresponds to TRBD1 (5 bases). Trimming shortened V by 2 bases and J by 1 base, and 5 bases separated the two germline ends. CDR1 is ENHRY, CDR2 SYGVKD, per germline. The CDR3 covers 13 residues. In DNA form, the CDR3 reads TGTGCCATCAGTGAGGGGGGGAACACTGAAGCTTTCTTT. It specifies CAISEGGNTEAFF.

This clone was seen a single time. The genes are TRBV9 and TRBJ1-4; D is uncertain. The CDR3 runs 14 residues. Germline CDR1 reads SGDLS; CDR2 reads YYNGEE. V was cut by 2 bases and J by 7 bases, with 12 bases left in between. CDR3 in DNA: TGTGCCAGCAGCGTGGGAATCTCAGCTGAAAAACTGTTTTTT. Protein: CASSVGISAEKLFF.

The rearrangement uses TRBV27 and TRBJ2-7; D may be TRBD2 (5 bases). Germline V lookup: CDR1 MNHEY, CDR2 SMNVEV (reference sequence). The CDR3 has 14 amino acids. Deletions cut 5 bases from V and 0 bases from J, with 11 bases between. CDR3 in amino acids: CASSPGLSSYEQYF. The CDR3 DNA follows: TGTGCCAGCAGTCCTGGACTGAGCTCCTACGAGCAGTACTTC.

This chain connects TRBV11-2 to TRBJ2-5; perhaps TRBD2 as D (7 bases). This CDR3 has 14 residues. V lost 0 bases and J 5 bases, leaving 10 bases between the germline ends. Germline V gives CDR1 SGHAT, CDR2 FQNNGV. CDR3 region: CASSLDRGGETQYF. The CDR3 bases are TGTGCCAGCAGCTTAGACAGGGGAGGGGAGACCCAGTACTTC.

This rearrangement joins TRBV6-1 to TRBJ2-2; tentative D call: TRBD2 (6 bases). Germline V gives CDR1 MNHNS, CDR2 SASEGT. The CDR3 totals 13 residues. Trimming shortened V by 8 bases and J by 5 bases, and 12 bases separated the two germline ends. CDR3 protein: CASDLAWTGELFF. Here the CDR3 DNA reads TGTGCCAGCGATCTAGCGTGGACCGGGGAGCTGTTTTTT.

Comments on this clone: Germline is not matched at one junction end, which may reflect a read error. This chain joins TRBV11-2 and TRBJ2-7; 7 bases align to TRBD1. The germline CDR1 and CDR2 sequences are SGHAT and FQNNGV. The CDR3 has 13 residues. The CDR3 here is CASSLLARGQIRF. The DNA for the CDR3 is TGTGCCAGCAGCTTATTGGCCCGGGGACAGATTAGATTC.

This chain connects TRBV6-5 to TRBJ2-7, with 7 bases identical to TRBD2. The V gene's germline CDR1 is MNHEY and CDR2 SVGAGI. V trimming: 6 bases; J trimming: 6 bases; junction bases outside the gene matches: 8. The CDR3 length is 13 residues. CDR3 DNA: TGTGCCAGCAGCATAGGACTAGGCGGCGAGCAGTACTTC. Residues: CASSIGLGGEQYF.

The rearrangement uses TRBV10-1 and TRBJ2-6; D gene unclear. Trimming removed 5 bases from V and 5 bases from J, with 22 bases in between. Per the germline V gene, CDR1 is WNHNN and CDR2 is SYGVQD (reference sequence). The CDR3 consists of 18 residues. CDR3 coding DNA: TGCGCCAGCAGTCGAGCCAGGATCGCACAAAGTCGGGCCAACGTCCTGACTTTC. Its protein is CASSRARIAQSRANVLTF.

V and J are TRBV18 and TRBJ1-2; TRBD1 agrees at 8 bases. The germline gives CDR1 KGHSH, CDR2 LQKENI. The CDR3 has 21 amino acids. The trim removed 3 bases at V and 3 bases at J, leaving 24 bases unmatched. CDR3 amino acids: CASSPYPPLHGQGFRDYGYTF. CDR3 nucleotide sequence: TGTGCCAGCTCACCCTACCCGCCCCTCCACGGACAGGGTTTTAGAGACTATGGCTACACCTTC. Filled out from reference TRBV18 and TRBJ1-2, the complete variable domain reads NAGVMQNPRHLVRRRGQEARLRCSPMKGHSHVYWYRQLPEEGLKFMVYLQKENIIDESGMPKERFSAEFPKEGPSILRIQQVVRGDSAAYFCASSPYPPLHGQGFRDYGYTFGSGTRLTVV.

CDR3 region: CASHSGLATGANVLTF. CDR3 bases: TGTGCCAGTCACTCAGGGTTAGCTACTGGGGCCAACGTCCTGACTTTC. This rearrangement joins TRBV18 to TRBJ2-6; D may be TRBD1 (5 bases). V lost 9 bases to trimming and J lost 2 bases, with 17 bases between them. CDR1 is KGHSH, CDR2 LQKENI, per germline. The CDR3 runs to 16 residues.

This rearrangement joins TRBV11-2 to TRBJ1-4; TRBD1 is a possible D gene (5 bases). Germline V CDR1 and CDR2: SGHAT, FQNNGV. CDR3 length: 13 residues. Between the trimmed V and J ends, which lost 6 bases and 11 bases, there was a span of 16 bases. CDR3 protein: CASRWGRSEKLFF. DNA of the CDR3: TGTGCCAGCAGGTGGGGCAGGTCCGAGAAACTGTTTTTT.

The V call is TRBV19, the J call TRBJ1-1; D remains ambiguous. CDR1 and CDR2 (germline): LNHDA, SQIVND (reference sequence). The CDR3 loop spans 14 amino acids. V was pared by 1 base and J by 1 base, with 7 bases between. The CDR3, as DNA: TGTGCCAGTAGTATAGGAGCGGAGAACACTGAAGCTTTCTTT. Its translation: CASSIGAENTEAFF.

This clone was seen just once. The genes are TRBV7-7 and TRBJ2-5, with 7 positions matching TRBD1. CDR1 is SSHAT, CDR2 FNYEAQ, per germline (reference sequence). This CDR3 region has 16 residues. Unmatched junction bases numbered 11, after V lost 2 bases and J lost 5 bases. The DNA of the CDR3 is TGTGCCAGCAGCTTAAGCCGGGACAGACCTTGGGAGACCCAGTACTTC. Amino acids: CASSLSRDRPWETQYF.

The chain is built from TRBV9 and TRBJ2-5, with 10 bases aligning to TRBD2. Germline V lookup: CDR1 SGDLS, CDR2 YYNGEE. This CDR3 contains 15 residues. V lost 4 bases to trimming and J lost 4 bases; unmatched junction nucleotides: 7. The CDR3 DNA follows: TGTGCCAGCAGCATCAGCGGGAGGGCGTCAGAGACCCAGTACTTC. Its translation: CASSISGRASETQYF.